This TCR beta chain comes out of a study of blood T cell repertoires in COVID-19. Method: immunoSEQ multiplex PCR; TCRdb's copy keeps in-frame clones and lacks some. In the table there are approximately 400,000 clones, 88% of which are singletons. CDR1 and CDR2 (germline): SGHKS, YYEKEE (reference sequence). This CDR3 is built from 14 residues. Trimming took off 6 bases at V and 1 base at J, with 13 bases between the two ends. The sequencing input was PBMCs or T cells enriched from blood (not recorded which). This rearrangement joins TRBV5-5 to TRBJ1-1; TRBD1 might be the D (6 bases). The clonotype was recovered from a woman aged 18-29 years who had recovered from COVID-19. The DNA of the CDR3 is TGTGCCAGCACCCCCGGGACACAGAACACTGAAGCTTTCTTT. Amino acid sequence: CASTPGTQNTEAFF.